These 14 T cell receptor beta chains were sequenced from one sample in a study of shared clonotypes between healthy human individuals (dated by TCRdb to the early 2020s). The library was made by the immunoSEQ multiplex PCR assay. TCRdb limited this immuneACCESS table to in-frame rearrangements with V and J called. A share of clones is missing; checked studies link under half to unresolved V genes, and the rest is unexplained. The sample table records fewer than 850,000 clones; about nine tenths of these occur just once. The top ten hold 34% of the sample. The material sequenced was memory CD8+ T cells from PBMCs. The intended sense of this specimen's cell subset or site label: CD45RO+ cells pooled with CCR7-negative TemRA cells. Receptor source: a man younger than 30 in good health. Some clones in this sample may be carry-over from other donors' samples.

This clone was picked up a small number of times. The same CDR3 is also encoded by other DNA sequences in this sample. This chain joins TRBV27 and TRBJ2-2; D not certain. V was clipped by 7 bases and J by 5 bases, with 5 bases between them. Looked up from germline, CDR1 is MNHEY and CDR2 is SMNVEV (reference sequence). The CDR3 length is 11 residues. The CDR3 coding sequence is TGTGCCAGCACCTCTACCGGGGAGCTGTTTTTT. Its protein is CASTSTGELFF.

The genes are TRBV10-3 and TRBJ2-5; D remains ambiguous. The germline V and J ends were trimmed by 3 bases and 3 bases, with 11 bases remaining between them. The germline V gene has CDR1 ENHRY and CDR2 SYGVKD. The CDR3 has 14 residues. The CDR3 nucleotides read TGTGCCATCAGTGAACCCGCTTCTGAAGAGACCCAGTACTTC. Encoded protein: CAISEPASEETQYF.

The genes are TRBV18 and TRBJ1-1; unclear D gene. Per germline, CDR1 KGHSH and CDR2 LQKENI. The CDR3 is 14 residues long. V lost 6 bases, J lost 1 base, and 12 bases lay in between. CDR3 DNA: TGTGCCAGCTCCCAGCGACGGGAGAACACTGAAGCTTTCTTT. Its translation: CASSQRRENTEAFF.

The chain links TRBV29-1 to TRBJ1-1, with TRBD1 matching over 7 bases. The CDR3 has 11 amino acids. The trim removed 7 bases at V and 3 bases at J, leaving 2 bases unmatched. Germline V lookup: CDR1 SQVTM, CDR2 ANQGSEA. The CDR3 sequence is CSAQGDTEAFF. CDR3 nucleotides: TGCAGCGCCCAGGGGGACACTGAAGCTTTCTTT.

In its sample, this clone was seen once. CDR3 in amino acids: CASRTPPTGGYEQYF. CDR3 in DNA: TGTGCCAGCAGGACCCCACCGACAGGGGGTTACGAGCAGTACTTC. The rearrangement links TRBV6-1 to TRBJ2-7, with TRBD1 identical over 9 bases. Germline CDR1 reads MNHNS; CDR2 reads SASEGT. CDR3 length equals 15 residues. J was trimmed by 4 bases and V by 6 bases; bases with no gene match: 10.

Comment on this clone: With a much larger clone just one base away, this may be a read error. This chain connects TRBV5-8 to TRBJ1-1; unclear D gene. The V gene's germline CDR1 is SGHTS and CDR2 YDEGEE. V lost 2 bases, J lost 3 bases, and 2 bases lay in between. This CDR3 spans 11 amino acids. Written as DNA, the CDR3 is TGTGCCAGCAGCTTCTACACTGAAGCTTTCTTT. It specifies CASSFYTEAFF.

The rearrangement uses TRBV4-2 and TRBJ1-1; 8 positions match TRBD1. This CDR3 is 18 amino acids long. The germline V gene encodes CDR1 LGHNA and CDR2 YNFKEQ. With 1 base clipped from V and 0 bases from J, the junction kept 10 bases outside the gene matches. For the CDR3, the DNA is TGTGCCAGCAGCCAAGTAGCCAGGGACAGGATCATGAACACTGAAGCTTTCTTT. Its translation: CASSQVARDRIMNTEAFF.

The chain carries TRBV6-6 and TRBJ2-3; TRBD1 agrees at 7 bases. The CDR3 totals 16 residues. From germline, CDR1 is MNHNY and CDR2 SVGAGI (reference sequence). The V segment lost 6 bases and the J segment 11 bases; nucleotides outside the gene matches: 20. In DNA, the CDR3 is TGTGCCAGCAGCACCGTCCGGGACAGCACCCGGTCTGTGCAGTATTTT. Translation gives CASSTVRDSTRSVQYF.

This clone was seen once. The CDR3: CASSQVPAPTGELFF. CDR3 bases: TGTGCCAGCAGCCAAGTACCCGCCCCCACCGGGGAGCTGTTTTTT. This sequence joins TRBV16 and TRBJ2-2; no clear D gene. This CDR3 is 15 amino acids long. Trimming took off 2 bases at V and 4 bases at J, with 11 bases between the two ends. Germline V gives CDR1 KGHSY, CDR2 FQNENV.

The J gene is TRBJ1-1, the V gene TRBV11-2; D gene uncertain. Germline loops: CDR1 SGHAT, CDR2 FQNNGV. V was pared by 0 bases and J by 5 bases, with 16 bases between. This CDR3 comprises 16 residues. CDR3 sequence: CASSLDGLEGWTEAFF. The CDR3 DNA reads as TGTGCCAGCAGCTTAGATGGCCTGGAGGGTTGGACTGAAGCTTTCTTT.

V gene TRBV5-1 combines with J gene TRBJ2-3; D might be TRBD2 (6 bases). V was trimmed by 0 bases and J by 4 bases, leaving 15 bases between them. The CDR3 loop spans 16 amino acids. Germline CDR1 SGHRS, CDR2 YFSETQ. CDR3 region: CASSLARRVWSDTQYF. CDR3 in DNA: TGCGCCAGCAGCTTGGCCCGGAGGGTATGGTCAGATACGCAGTATTTT.

V is TRBV11-2 and J is TRBJ2-7, with 10 bases that match TRBD1. This CDR3 comprises 16 residues. Germline CDR1 is SGHAT and CDR2 is FQNNGV. Losses at the gene ends were 6 bases for V and 6 bases for J; bases not matched to a gene: 14. CDR3 DNA: TGTGCCAGCAGATTATTCTCCGGGACAGGGGAAGGCGAGCAGTACTTC. Protein: CASRLFSGTGEGEQYF. Variable domain in full (rest from reference TRBV11-2 and TRBJ2-7): EAGVAQSPRYKIIEKRQSVAFWCNPISGHATLYWYQQILGQGPKLLIQFQNNGVVDDSQLPKDRFSAERLKGVDSTLKIQPAKLEDSAVYLCASRLFSGTGEGEQYFGPGTRLTVT.

The chain uses TRBV28 and TRBJ2-2; D uncertain. This CDR3 has 14 amino acids. Germline values: CDR1 MDHEN, CDR2 SYDVKM. The ends were cut back, 11 bases at V and 5 bases at J, with 18 bases in the middle. The CDR3 protein is CAGQATPSTGELFF. DNA of the CDR3: TGTGCCGGTCAGGCGACCCCATCAACCGGGGAGCTGTTTTTT.

The V call is TRBV28, the J call TRBJ2-7; D unresolved. The CDR3 length is 16 residues. Trimming stripped 3 bases from V and 6 bases from J, with 21 bases between. The germline CDR1 and CDR2 sequences are MDHEN and SYDVKM. The CDR3 bases are TGTGCCAGCAGTTTTACGGCCTCAGGTTGGGTACGCGAGCAGTACTTC. Translation: CASSFTASGWVREQYF.